This T cell receptor (beta chain) came from a study of T cells after posttransplantation cyclophosphamide. Findings and caveats of the study: Later blood repertoires were often dominated by clones from the donor CD8+ memory compartment. Skin or GI-infiltrating T cells shared few TRB sequences with blood.

The method was immunoSEQ multiplex PCR; TCRdb's version includes in-frame clones alone and lacks a portion of them. The sample carries several hundred clones, approximately 52% recorded once. In its sample, this clone was seen a few times. The target antigen is unknown. Cyclophosphamide on days +3 and +4 followed busulfan-fludarabine conditioning and a marrow graft. The CDR3 runs to 14 residues. The V and J ends lost 5 bases and 4 bases, in that order; junction bases with no gene match: 4. CDR1 SEHNR and CDR2 FQNEAQ come from the germline V gene (reference sequence). Source: CD8+ T cells sorted from blood, taken approximately 230 days after allogeneic stem cell transplant with posttransplant cyclophosphamide. The chain couples TRBV7-9 to TRBJ1-1; TRBD1 matches at 10 bases. This TCR was sampled from a female patient in her 60s who received an allogeneic stem cell transplant from an unrelated donor, was CMV-positive, and had acute GVHD only. Some T cells may trace back to the graft donor. CDR3 coding DNA: TGTGCCAGCAGCACCCGGACAGGGGGCACTGAAGCTTTCTTT. Its translation is CASSTRTGGTEAFF.